Included here is one T cell receptor (beta chain) sequence, with context. This record comes from a study of shared clonotypes between healthy human individuals. The method was immunoSEQ multiplex PCR; TCRdb's version includes in-frame clones alone and lacks a portion of them. The profile shows 2,100,000 or so clones, around 95% of them singletons. The V gene's germline CDR1 is SGDLS and CDR2 YYNGEE. With 0 bases removed from V and 5 bases from J, the gap between germline ends came to 5 bases. This CDR3 is 12 amino acids long. This rearrangement joins TRBV9 to TRBJ2-5, with D unresolved. Source material: naive CD4+ T cells sorted from blood. Specified subset: CD45RA+ positively selected. The TCR comes from a young man in good health. CDR3 amino acids: CASSVGDETQYF. In DNA form, the CDR3 reads TGTGCCAGCAGCGTAGGAGACGAGACCCAGTACTTC.